This TCR beta chain was obtained from a study of T-cell memory formation after mild COVID-19. Trimming at V came to 1 base and at J to 4 bases, leaving 6 bases not matched to a gene. CDR3 length: 15 residues. Germline V CDR1 and CDR2: LGHDT, YNNKEL (reference sequence). MiXCR was run by TCRdb on the 5' RACE reads, yielding one entry per CDR3 protein. Here the sample spans fewer than 450,000 distinct CDR3 sequences, 21% being singletons. This clonotype was counted between two and nine times. Its target is unknown. Notes on the study in general: CD4+ bias marked clones expanding day 15 to 37, unlike balanced contracting clones.

The sequenced sample was PBMCs or a T cell subset sorted from them (not recorded which). This TCR was recovered from an adult woman who had mild COVID-19 (a few samples of this study predate the infection). Cell type and time point are not known. This chain links TRBV3-1 with TRBJ2-7, with 8 bases matching TRBD2. This chain's CDR3 is CASSQVGGAGYEQYF. In nucleotides, the CDR3 is TGTGCCAGCAGCCAAGTCGGGGGGGCCGGGTACGAGCAGTACTTC.